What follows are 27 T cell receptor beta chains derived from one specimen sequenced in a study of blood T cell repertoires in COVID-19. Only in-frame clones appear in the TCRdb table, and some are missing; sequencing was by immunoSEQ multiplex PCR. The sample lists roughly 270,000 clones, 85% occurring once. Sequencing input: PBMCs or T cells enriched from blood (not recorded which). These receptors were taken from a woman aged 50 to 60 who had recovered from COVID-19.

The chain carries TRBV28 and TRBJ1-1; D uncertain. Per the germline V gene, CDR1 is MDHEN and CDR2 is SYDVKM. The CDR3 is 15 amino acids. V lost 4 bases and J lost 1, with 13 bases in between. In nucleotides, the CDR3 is TGTGCCAGCAGTTCGGGGAGAGGAAAGAACACTGAAGCTTTCTTT. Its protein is CASSSGRGKNTEAFF.

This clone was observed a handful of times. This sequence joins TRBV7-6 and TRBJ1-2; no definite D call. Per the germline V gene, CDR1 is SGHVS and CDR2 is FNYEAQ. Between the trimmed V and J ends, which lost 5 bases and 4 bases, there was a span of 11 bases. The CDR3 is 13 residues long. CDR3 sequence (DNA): TGTGCCAGCAGCCCTCAATCGAGCTATGGCTACACCTTC. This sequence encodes CASSPQSSYGYTF.

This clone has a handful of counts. CDR3 region: CASSSPVGSGNQPQHF. CDR3 in DNA: TGTGCCAGCAGTTCCCCGGTCGGGTCAGGCAATCAGCCCCAGCATTTT. The gene calls are TRBV28 and TRBJ1-5; D is ambiguous. Between the trimmed V and J ends, which lost 4 bases and 2 bases, there was a span of 15 bases. The CDR3 has 16 residues. Per the germline V gene, CDR1 is MDHEN and CDR2 is SYDVKM.

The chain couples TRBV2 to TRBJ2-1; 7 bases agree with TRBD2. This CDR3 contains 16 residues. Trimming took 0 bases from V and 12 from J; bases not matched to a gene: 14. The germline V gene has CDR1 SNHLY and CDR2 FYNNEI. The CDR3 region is CASSEASLAVVTGQFF. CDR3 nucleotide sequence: TGTGCCAGCAGTGAAGCGTCTCTAGCGGTGGTTACGGGGCAGTTCTTC.

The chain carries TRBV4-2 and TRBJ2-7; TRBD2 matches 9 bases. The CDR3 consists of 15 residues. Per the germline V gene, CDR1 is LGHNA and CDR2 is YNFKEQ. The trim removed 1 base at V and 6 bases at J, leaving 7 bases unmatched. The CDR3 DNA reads TGTGCCAGCAGCCAAGGGCGGGAGGGGTCGATCGAGCAGTACTTC. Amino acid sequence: CASSQGREGSIEQYF.

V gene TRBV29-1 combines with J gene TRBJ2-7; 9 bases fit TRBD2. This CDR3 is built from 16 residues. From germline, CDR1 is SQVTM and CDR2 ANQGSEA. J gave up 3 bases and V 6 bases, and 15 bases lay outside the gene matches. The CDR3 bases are TGCAGCGTCACCGGGGCTAGCGGGACCTACCACTACGAGCAGTACTTC. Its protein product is CSVTGASGTYHYEQYF.

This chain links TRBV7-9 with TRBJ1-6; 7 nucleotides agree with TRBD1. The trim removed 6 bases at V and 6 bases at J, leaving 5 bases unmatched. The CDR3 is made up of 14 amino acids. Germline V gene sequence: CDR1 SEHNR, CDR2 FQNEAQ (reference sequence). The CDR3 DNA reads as TGTGCCAGCAGACCACAGGGGTCTAATTCACCCCTCCACTTT. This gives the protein CASRPQGSNSPLHF. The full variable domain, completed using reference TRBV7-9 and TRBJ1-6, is DTGVSQNPRHKITKRGQNVTFRCDPISEHNRLYWYRQTLGQGPEFLTYFQNEAQLEKSRLLSDRFSAERPKGSFSTLEIQRTEQGDSAMYLCASRPQGSNSPLHFGNGTRLTVT.

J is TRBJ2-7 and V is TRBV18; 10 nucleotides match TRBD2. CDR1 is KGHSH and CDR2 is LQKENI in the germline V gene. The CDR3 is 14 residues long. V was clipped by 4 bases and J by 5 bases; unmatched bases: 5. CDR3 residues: CASSRTSGANEQYF. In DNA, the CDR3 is TGTGCCAGCTCACGAACTAGCGGGGCCAACGAGCAGTACTTC. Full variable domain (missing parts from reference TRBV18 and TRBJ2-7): NAGVMQNPRHLVRRRGQEARLRCSPMKGHSHVYWYRQLPEEGLKFMVYLQKENIIDESGMPKERFSAEFPKEGPSILRIQQVVRGDSAAYFCASSRTSGANEQYFGPGTRLTVT.

CDR3 amino acids: CASSLYGRGLGNQPQHF. Written as DNA, the CDR3 is TGTGCCAGCAGTTTATATGGCAGGGGGTTAGGCAATCAGCCCCAGCATTTT. The chain links TRBV28 to TRBJ1-5; 7 nucleotides align to TRBD1. The germline CDR1 and CDR2 sequences are MDHEN and SYDVKM. This CDR3 has 17 residues. With 1 base clipped from V and 2 bases from J, the junction kept 8 bases outside the gene matches.

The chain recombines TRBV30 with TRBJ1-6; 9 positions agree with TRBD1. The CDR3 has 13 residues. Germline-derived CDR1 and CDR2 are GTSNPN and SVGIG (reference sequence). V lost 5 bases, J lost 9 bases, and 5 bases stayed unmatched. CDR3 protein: CAWVQGAGSPLHF. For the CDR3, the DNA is TGTGCCTGGGTACAGGGGGCGGGTTCACCCCTCCACTTT.

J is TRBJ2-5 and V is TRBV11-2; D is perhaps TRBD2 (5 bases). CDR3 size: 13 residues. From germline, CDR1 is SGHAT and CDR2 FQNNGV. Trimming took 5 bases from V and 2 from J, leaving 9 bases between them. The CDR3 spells CASSPGVQETQYF. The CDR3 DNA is TGTGCCAGCAGCCCCGGGGTTCAAGAGACCCAGTACTTC.

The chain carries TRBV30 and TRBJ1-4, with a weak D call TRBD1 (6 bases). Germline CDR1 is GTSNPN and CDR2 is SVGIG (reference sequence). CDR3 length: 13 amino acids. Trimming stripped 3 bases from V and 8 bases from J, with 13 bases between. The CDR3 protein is CAWRGGGNEKLFF. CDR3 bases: TGTGCCTGGAGAGGGGGGGGTAACGAAAAACTGTTTTTT.

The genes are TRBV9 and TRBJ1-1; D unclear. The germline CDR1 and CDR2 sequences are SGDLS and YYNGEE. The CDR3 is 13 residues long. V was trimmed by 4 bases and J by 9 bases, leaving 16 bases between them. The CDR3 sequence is CASSPRQVDQAFF. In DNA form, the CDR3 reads TGTGCCAGCAGCCCTCGACAAGTCGATCAAGCTTTCTTT.

The CDR3 nucleotides are TGTGCCAGCAGCCGAACACAGGGGGCCTATCAGCCCCAGCATTTT. As protein: CASSRTQGAYQPQHF. This sequence joins TRBV5-8 and TRBJ1-5; TRBD1 agrees at 9 bases. V lost 4 bases and J lost 5; bases outside the gene matches: 7. The CDR3 spans 15 residues. Germline CDR1 SGHTS, CDR2 YDEGEE.

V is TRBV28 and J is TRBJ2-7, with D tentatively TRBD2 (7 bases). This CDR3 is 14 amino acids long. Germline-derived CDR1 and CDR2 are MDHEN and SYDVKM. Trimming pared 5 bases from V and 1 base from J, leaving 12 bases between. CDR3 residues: CASSRGGVSYEQYF. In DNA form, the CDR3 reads TGTGCCAGCAGTCGAGGGGGGGTTTCCTACGAGCAGTACTTC.

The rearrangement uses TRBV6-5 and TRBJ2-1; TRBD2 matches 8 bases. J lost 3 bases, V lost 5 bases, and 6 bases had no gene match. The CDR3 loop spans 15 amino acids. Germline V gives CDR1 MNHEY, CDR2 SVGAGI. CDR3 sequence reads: CASSIRSGNYNEQFF. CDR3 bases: TGTGCCAGCAGTATCCGTAGCGGGAACTACAATGAGCAGTTCTTC.

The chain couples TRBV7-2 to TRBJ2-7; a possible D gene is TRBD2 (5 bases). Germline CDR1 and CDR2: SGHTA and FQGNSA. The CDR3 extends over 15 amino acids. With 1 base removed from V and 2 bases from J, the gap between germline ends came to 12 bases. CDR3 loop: CASSLGRQRTYEQYF. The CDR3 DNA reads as TGTGCCAGCAGCTTAGGAAGGCAGCGGACCTACGAGCAGTACTTC.

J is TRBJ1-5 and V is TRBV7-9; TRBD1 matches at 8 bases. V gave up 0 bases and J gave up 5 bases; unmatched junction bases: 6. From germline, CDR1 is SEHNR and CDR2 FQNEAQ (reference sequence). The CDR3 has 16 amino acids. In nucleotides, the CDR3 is TGTGCCAGCAGCTTAGCCCGGACAGGGAAGGATCAGCCCCAGCATTTT. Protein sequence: CASSLARTGKDQPQHF.

Here the CDR3 DNA reads TGTGCCACCGCGGGCCCATCCTACGAGCAGTACTTC. It specifies CATAGPSYEQYF. The chain has TRBV10-3 and TRBJ2-7; D possibly corresponds to TRBD2 (5 bases). Trimming stripped 10 bases from V and 1 base from J, with 11 bases between. This CDR3 is built from 12 residues. Germline-derived CDR1 and CDR2 are ENHRY and SYGVKD.

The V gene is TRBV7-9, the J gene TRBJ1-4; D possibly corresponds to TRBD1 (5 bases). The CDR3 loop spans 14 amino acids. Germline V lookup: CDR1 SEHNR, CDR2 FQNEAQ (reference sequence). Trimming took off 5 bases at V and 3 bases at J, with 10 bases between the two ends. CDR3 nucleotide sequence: TGTGCCAGCAGCGTAGACAGATCTAATGAAAAACTGTTTTTT. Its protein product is CASSVDRSNEKLFF.

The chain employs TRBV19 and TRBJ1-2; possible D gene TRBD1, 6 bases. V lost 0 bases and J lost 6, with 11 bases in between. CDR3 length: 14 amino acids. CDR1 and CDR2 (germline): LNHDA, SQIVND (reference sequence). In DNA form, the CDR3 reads TGTGCCAGTAGTATAGAGGGCAGGGGTGATGGCTACACCTTC. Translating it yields CASSIEGRGDGYTF. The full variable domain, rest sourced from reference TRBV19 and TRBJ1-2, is DGGITQSPKYLFRKEGQNVTLSCEQNLNHDAMYWYRQDPGQGLRLIYYSQIVNDFQKGDIAEGYSVSREKKESFPLTVTSAQKNPTAFYLCASSIEGRGDGYTFGSGTRLTVV.

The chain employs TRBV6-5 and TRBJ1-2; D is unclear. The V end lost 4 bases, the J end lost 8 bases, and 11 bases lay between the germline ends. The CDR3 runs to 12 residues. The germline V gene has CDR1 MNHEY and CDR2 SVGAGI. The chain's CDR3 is CASSSVSGGYTF. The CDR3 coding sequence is TGTGCCAGCAGTTCGGTCTCGGGGGGCTACACCTTC.

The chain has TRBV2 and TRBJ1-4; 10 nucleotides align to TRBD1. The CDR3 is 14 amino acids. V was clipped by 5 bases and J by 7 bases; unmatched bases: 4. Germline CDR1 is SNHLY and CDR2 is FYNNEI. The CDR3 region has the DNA TGTGCCAGCAGTCCCGGGACAGGGGTTGAAAAACTGTTTTTT. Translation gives CASSPGTGVEKLFF.

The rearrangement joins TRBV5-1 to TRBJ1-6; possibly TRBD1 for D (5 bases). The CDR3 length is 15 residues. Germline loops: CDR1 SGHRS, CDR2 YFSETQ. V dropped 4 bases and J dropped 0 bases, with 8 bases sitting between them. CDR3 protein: CASSGAVSYNSPLHF. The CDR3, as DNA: TGCGCCAGCAGCGGGGCCGTCTCCTATAATTCACCCCTCCACTTT. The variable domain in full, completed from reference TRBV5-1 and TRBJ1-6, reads KAGVTQTPRYLIKTRGQQVTLSCSPISGHRSVSWYQQTPGQGLQFLFEYFSETQRNKGNFPGRFSGRQFSNSRSEMNVSTLELGDSALYLCASSGAVSYNSPLHFGNGTRLTVT.

The CDR3 loop is CASSQYIGDTYEQYF. CDR3 coding DNA: TGTGCCAGCAGCCAATACATCGGGGATACCTACGAGCAGTACTTC. The gene calls are TRBV4-2 and TRBJ2-7; D possibly corresponds to TRBD2 (5 bases). The CDR3 runs 15 residues. V lost 2 bases, J lost 2 bases, and 13 bases lay in between. Germline CDR1 and CDR2: LGHNA and YNFKEQ.

The CDR3 loop is CASSLTGQRNTEAFF. In DNA, the CDR3 is TGTGCCAGCAGTTTAACGGGACAGCGGAACACTGAAGCTTTCTTT. This chain uses TRBV27 with TRBJ1-1; 7 bases agree with TRBD1. V gave up 2 bases and J gave up 1 base; unmatched junction bases: 4. Germline CDR1 MNHEY, CDR2 SMNVEV (reference sequence). This CDR3 contains 15 residues.

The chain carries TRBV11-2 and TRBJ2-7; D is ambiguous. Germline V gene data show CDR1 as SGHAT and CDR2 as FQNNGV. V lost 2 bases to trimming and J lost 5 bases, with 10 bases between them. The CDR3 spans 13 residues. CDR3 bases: TGTGCCAGCAGCTTACCAGTTTTCGACGAGCAGTACTTC. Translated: CASSLPVFDEQYF.